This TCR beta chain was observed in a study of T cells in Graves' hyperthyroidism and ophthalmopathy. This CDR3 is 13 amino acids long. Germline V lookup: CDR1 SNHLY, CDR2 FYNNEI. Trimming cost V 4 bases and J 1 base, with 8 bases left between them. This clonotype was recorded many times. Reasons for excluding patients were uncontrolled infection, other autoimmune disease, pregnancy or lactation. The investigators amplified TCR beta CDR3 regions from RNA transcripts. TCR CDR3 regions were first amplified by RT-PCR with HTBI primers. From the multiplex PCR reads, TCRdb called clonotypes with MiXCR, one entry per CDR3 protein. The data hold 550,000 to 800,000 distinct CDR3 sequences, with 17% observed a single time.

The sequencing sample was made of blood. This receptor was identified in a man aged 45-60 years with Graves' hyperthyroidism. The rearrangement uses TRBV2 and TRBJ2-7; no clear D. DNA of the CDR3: TGTGCCAGCAGTGTTCCAGGATCCTACGAGCAGTACTTC. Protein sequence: CASSVPGSYEQYF.